These T cell receptor beta chains were read from a single sample in a study of T cell responses to AZD1222 COVID-19 vaccine. The table came from immunoSEQ multiplex PCR; TCRdb's copy has only in-frame clones and leaves some out. The data hold more than 90,000 clones, with about 90% observed a single time. The source material was peripheral blood, sampled on day 0 of AZD1222 vaccination. The receptor source for this set is an adult in good health. The CDR3 runs from the conserved cysteine through the conserved F or W. A D gene is named only where the DNA matches it firmly. Not every row has a clone size; where given, it reads once, few, many or a size class.

clone size	V gene	J gene	CDR3 length	D gene	CDR3 protein	CDR3 DNA
NA	TRBV21-1	TRBJ2-3	10	NA	CASSKDTQYF	TGTGCCAGCAGCAAGGATACGCAGTATTTT
NA	TRBV19	TRBJ2-5	15	TRBD1	CASRPEGAAQETQYF	TGTGCCAGTAGGCCCGAGGGGGCGGCCCAAGAGACCCAGTACTTC
NA	TRBV30	TRBJ2-7	15	TRBD1	CAWSVRVGQGSEQYF	TGTGCCTGGAGTGTACGGGTTGGACAGGGGTCCGAGCAGTACTTC
NA	TRBV6-1	TRBJ2-3	15	TRBD2	CASSDAAGGRDTQYF	TGTGCCAGCAGTGACGCAGCGGGAGGGCGAGATACGCAGTATTTT
NA	TRBV24-1	TRBJ1-6	14	NA	CATSRGGHNSPLHF	TGTGCCACCAGTAGAGGAGGCCACAATTCACCCCTCCACTTT
NA	TRBV7-8	TRBJ1-1	17	NA	CASSLVGRGRRDTEAFF	TGTGCCAGCAGCTTAGTGGGCAGGGGACGGAGAGACACTGAAGCTTTCTTT
NA	TRBV19	TRBJ1-3	15	TRBD1	CASSLDRDTGNTIYF	TGTGCCAGTAGCCTGGACAGGGACACTGGAAACACCATATATTTT
NA	TRBV6-5	TRBJ2-2	15	NA	CASRHETGITGELFF	TGTGCCAGCAGACATGAGACAGGCATCACCGGGGAGCTGTTTTTT
once	TRBV10-1	TRBJ2-5	15	NA	CASSVGGMGQETQYF	TGCGCCAGCAGTGTCGGCGGGATGGGACAAGAGACCCAGTACTTC
NA	TRBV7-9	TRBJ2-5	12	NA	CASSRFGETQYF	TGTGCCAGCAGCCGGTTTGGAGAGACCCAGTACTTC
NA	TRBV7-8	TRBJ1-4	12	NA	CASRRANEKLFF	TGTGCCAGCAGGAGAGCTAATGAAAAACTGTTTTTT
NA	TRBV7-9	TRBJ2-4	14	NA	CASSLEPFQALQYF	TGTGCCAGCAGCTTAGAGCCATTTCAGGCCCTTCAGTACTTC
once	TRBV7-3	TRBJ2-7	13	TRBD1	CASGRQGGNEQYF	TGTGCCAGCGGAAGACAGGGGGGGAACGAGCAGTACTTC
NA	TRBV2	TRBJ2-2	16	TRBD1	CASTSEQGAITGELFF	TGTGCCAGCACCTCCGAGCAGGGGGCTATCACCGGGGAGCTGTTTTTT
NA	TRBV27	TRBJ1-5	19	TRBD1	CASSPSPGTGTGSNQPQHF	TGTGCCAGCAGTCCATCACCCGGGACAGGGACTGGTAGCAATCAGCCCCAGCATTTT
NA	TRBV4-1	TRBJ2-1	12	NA	CASSQGVNEQFF	TGCGCCAGCAGCCAAGGGGTCAATGAGCAGTTCTTC
NA	TRBV3-1/TRBV3-2	TRBJ2-1	16	TRBD1	CASSQSRTGLGNEQFF	TGTGCCAGCAGCCAGTCCAGGACAGGGCTTGGCAATGAGCAGTTCTTC
NA	TRBV7-6	TRBJ1-4	17	TRBD1	CASSHGQGVLAGEKLFF	TGTGCCAGCAGCCACGGACAGGGGGTTTTAGCGGGTGAAAAACTGTTTTTT
NA	TRBV10-3	TRBJ2-2	17	NA	CAISEVGGTPNTGELFF	TGTGCCATCAGTGAGGTAGGCGGAACTCCGAACACCGGGGAGCTGTTTTTT
NA	TRBV27	TRBJ1-2	13	NA	CASSQRQFLGYTF	TGTGCCAGCAGTCAAAGACAGTTTCTTGGCTACACCTTC
few	TRBV4-1	TRBJ1-1	15	NA	CASSPPTGTNTEAFF	TGCGCCAGCAGCCCCCCCACAGGTACGAACACTGAAGCTTTCTTT
NA	TRBV27	TRBJ2-3	16	TRBD2	CASSFAGVSGVDTQYF	TGTGCCAGCAGTTTCGCCGGGGTTAGCGGGGTAGATACGCAGTATTTT
once	TRBV18	TRBJ2-3	16	TRBD2	CASSGSSGTSTDTQYF	TGTGCCAGCTCTGGCTCTAGCGGGACGAGCACAGATACGCAGTATTTT
NA	TRBV3-1/TRBV3-2	TRBJ1-2	12	NA	CASSQRGDGYTF	TGTGCCAGCAGCCAGAGGGGAGATGGCTACACCTTC
NA	TRBV10-3	TRBJ1-5	14	TRBD1	CAISEQGAGQPQHF	TGTGCCATCAGTGAACAGGGGGCAGGCCAGCCCCAGCATTTT
NA	TRBV2	TRBJ2-6	15	NA	CASSAAGRGANVLTF	TGTGCCAGCAGTGCCGCGGGGCGAGGGGCCAACGTCCTGACTTTC
NA	TRBV27	TRBJ2-7	13	NA	CASRARTTYEQYF	TGTGCCAGCCGGGCCCGTACAACCTACGAGCAGTACTTC
NA	TRBV6-5	TRBJ2-2	15	TRBD1	CASSYDRVVTGELFF	TGTGCCAGCAGTTACGACAGGGTCGTCACCGGGGAGCTGTTTTTT
NA	TRBV28	TRBJ1-2	15	NA	CASSLLDSWNYGYTF	TGTGCCAGCAGCCTCTTGGACAGCTGGAACTATGGCTACACCTTC
NA	TRBV5-1	TRBJ2-7	15	TRBD1	CASSSDADRFYEQYF	TGCGCCAGCAGCTCCGACGCGGACAGGTTTTACGAGCAGTACTTC
NA	TRBV4-1	TRBJ2-5	16	TRBD2	CASSQGGASGSETQYF	TGCGCCAGCAGCCAAGGCGGGGCTAGCGGGAGTGAGACCCAGTACTTC
few	TRBV5-1	TRBJ1-4	15	NA	CASSLARGRNEKLFF	TGCGCCAGCAGCTTGGCCCGGGGTCGGAATGAAAAACTGTTTTTT
NA	TRBV5-1	TRBJ1-4	15	NA	CASSPTVVANEKLFF	TGCGCCAGCAGCCCTACGGTAGTAGCTAATGAAAAACTGTTTTTT
few	TRBV7-9	TRBJ2-1	12	NA	CASSLSSLEQFF	TGTGCCAGCAGCTTGTCCTCGCTTGAGCAGTTCTTC
NA	TRBV11-3	TRBJ2-4	15	NA	CASSLAQPNLGTIRF	TGTGCCAGCAGCTTGGCCCAACCGAACCTAGGGACGATCCGCTTC
NA	TRBV6-5	TRBJ2-7	15	TRBD1	CASRGGGTGMFEQYF	TGTGCCAGCAGGGGTGGGGGGACAGGGATGTTCGAGCAGTACTTC
NA	TRBV6-5	TRBJ2-2	14	TRBD2	CASKPGLATGELFF	TGTGCCAGCAAACCGGGACTAGCAACCGGGGAGCTGTTTTTT
NA	TRBV4-1	TRBJ2-7	15	NA	CASSTATGRGNEQYF	TGCGCCAGCAGCACCGCCACAGGTAGAGGCAACGAGCAGTACTTC
NA	TRBV2	TRBJ1-2	13	NA	CASRPQGSYGYTF	TGTGCCAGCAGACCACAGGGTTCCTATGGCTACACCTTC
NA	TRBV19	TRBJ2-7	17	NA	CASSIIVTDSRVYEQYF	TGTGCCAGTAGTATCATTGTAACCGACAGTAGAGTTTACGAGCAGTACTTC
NA	TRBV18	TRBJ1-1	15	NA	CASSPPAGLGTEAFF	TGTGCCAGCTCACCACCGGCAGGGTTAGGCACTGAAGCTTTCTTT
NA	TRBV15	TRBJ2-7	14	NA	CATSYGRESYEQYF	TGTGCCACCAGCTATGGCAGGGAGTCCTACGAGCAGTACTTC
once	TRBV12-3/TRBV12-4	TRBJ1-6	13	NA	CASSGQYNSPLHF	TGTGCCAGCAGTGGACAGTATAATTCACCCCTCCACTTT
NA	TRBV19	TRBJ2-2	15	NA	CASKLGPVNAGELFF	TGTGCCAGTAAGCTTGGGCCGGTAAATGCCGGGGAGCTGTTTTTT
once	TRBV28	TRBJ2-7	12	NA	CASSKLGRGGDF	TGTGCCAGCAGTAAACTTGGCAGGGGAGGAGACTTC
NA	TRBV23-1	TRBJ1-5	14	NA	CASRQGNSNQPQHF	TGCGCCAGCAGACAGGGAAATTCGAATCAGCCCCAGCATTTT
NA	TRBV2	TRBJ1-5	15	NA	CASSEALGGNQPQHF	TGTGCCAGCAGTGAAGCGCTTGGGGGCAATCAGCCCCAGCATTTT
once	TRBV29-1	TRBJ1-5	14	TRBD1	CSVGTGNINQPQHF	TGCAGCGTGGGGACAGGGAACATCAATCAGCCCCAGCATTTT
NA	TRBV12-5	TRBJ1-5	16	NA	CASGPGRRYSNQPQHF	TGTGCTAGTGGCCCGGGCCGCAGATATAGCAATCAGCCCCAGCATTTT
once	TRBV4-1	TRBJ1-5	16	TRBD1	CASSQDAGTEYQPQHF	TGCGCCAGCAGCCAAGATGCCGGGACAGAGTATCAGCCCCAGCATTTT
NA	TRBV9	TRBJ2-7	12	TRBD2	CASGGGPLEQYF	TGTGCCAGCGGGGGGGGACCGCTGGAGCAGTACTTC